This TCR beta chain originates from a study of shared clonotypes between healthy human individuals. The protocol was immunoSEQ multiplex PCR, while the TCRdb copy is restricted to in-frame clones and leaves out a portion. This sample yields some 700,000 clones, of which 90% are seen a single time; about a third belongs to the top ten. Healthy and HIV-negative, the adult donors had no recent acute infections or vaccinations. This clonotype originated in a man aged 18 to 30 in good health. Some clones in this sample may be carry-over from other donors' samples. The specimen sequenced was memory CD8+ T cells from PBMCs. The subset denotes: CD45RO+ cells pooled with CCR7-negative TemRA cells.

In nucleotides, the CDR3 is TGTGCCAGCAGCCATTTTGCACAGGGGGCCTACGAGCAGTACTTC. It translates to CASSHFAQGAYEQYF. The chain is built from TRBV4-2 and TRBJ2-7; 8 nucleotides agree with TRBD1. The trim removed 3 bases at V and 2 bases at J, leaving 6 bases unmatched. The CDR3 has 15 amino acids. Germline CDR1 reads LGHNA; CDR2 reads YNFKEQ.